A single sample gave rise to the 17 T cell receptor beta chains below, sequenced in a study of CD8+ T cells in alopecia areata (dated by TCRdb to the late 2010s). The receptor library was made with the immunoSEQ multiplex PCR assay. For TCR sequencing, RNA was extracted from every sample and reverse transcribed into cDNA to serve as template. TCRdb's version of the immuneACCESS table is confined to in-frame rearrangements and falls short of the full clone set. An unresolved V gene accounts for under half of the shortfall where checked; the remainder is of unknown origin. Across this sample there are 110,000 to 150,000 clones, with roughly 61% seen only once. The ten largest clones take up roughly 6.5% of the sample. What this sample's time point label stands for: baseline before oral tofacitinib. The sequencing used CD4+ T cells sorted from blood, collected at week 0. The receptors were gathered from a human donor with alopecia areata.

This clone appeared a single time. This chain links TRBV9 with TRBJ2-3, with D perhaps TRBD1 or TRBD2 (5 bases each). Trimming pared 3 bases from V and 3 bases from J, leaving 14 bases between. The CDR3 is 15 residues long. The germline CDR1 and CDR2 sequences are SGDLS and YYNGEE. CDR3 loop: CASSARGDGTDTQYF. CDR3 sequence (DNA): TGTGCCAGCAGCGCCAGAGGGGACGGGACAGATACGCAGTATTTT.

The chain combines TRBV5-1 with TRBJ1-2; D ambiguous. The length of the CDR3 is 13 residues. The germline V gene encodes CDR1 SGHRS and CDR2 YFSETQ. V shed 0 bases and J shed 3 bases, with 6 bases lying between them. CDR3 in amino acids: CASSLGRDYGYTF. The DNA of the CDR3 is TGCGCCAGCAGCTTGGGGAGGGACTATGGCTACACCTTC.

V usage is TRBV7-9 and J usage is TRBJ1-2; a possible D gene is TRBD1 (5 bases). CDR3 size: 13 residues. Germline CDR1 is SEHNR and CDR2 is FQNEAQ (reference sequence). The V gene lost 11 bases and the J gene lost 7 bases, with 20 bases spanning the gap. CDR3 protein: CAGARQTGGGYTF. The CDR3 bases are TGTGCCGGCGCGCGGCAGACTGGGGGTGGCTACACCTTC.

This rearrangement joins TRBV30 to TRBJ1-4, with 7 nucleotides matching TRBD1. Losses at the gene ends were 1 base for V and 8 bases for J; bases not matched to a gene: 7. Germline V gene sequence: CDR1 GTSNPN, CDR2 SVGIG (reference sequence). The CDR3 length is 14 residues. The CDR3 DNA sequence: TGTGCCTGGAGTGCCACAGGGGTAGGGGAAAAACTGTTTTTT. It specifies CAWSATGVGEKLFF.

The J gene is TRBJ2-4, the V gene TRBV20-1, with D unclear. Germline V CDR1 and CDR2: DFQATT, SNEGSKA (reference sequence). The length of the CDR3 is 11 residues. V shed 0 bases and J shed 9 bases, with 6 bases lying between them. Here the CDR3 reads CSARDDPIQYF. CDR3 bases: TGCAGTGCTAGAGACGACCCCATTCAGTACTTC.

V gene TRBV29-1 combines with J gene TRBJ2-2; TRBD1 agrees at 7 bases. The CDR3 totals 14 residues. J lost 0 bases, V lost 4 bases, and 2 bases had no gene match. Germline V gene data show CDR1 as SQVTM and CDR2 as ANQGSEA. The CDR3 coding sequence is TGCAGCGTTGTACAGGGGTCGAACACCGGGGAGCTGTTTTTT. Amino acid sequence: CSVVQGSNTGELFF.

Only a few counts were recorded for this clone. V usage is TRBV6-5 and J usage is TRBJ2-5; D is possibly TRBD2 (6 bases). V lost 0 bases to trimming and J lost 7 bases, with 6 bases between them. Looked up from germline, CDR1 is MNHEY and CDR2 is SVGAGI. This CDR3 contains 12 residues. CDR3 bases: TGTGCCAGCAGTTACTCGGAGGGGACCCAGTACTTC. Protein product: CASSYSEGTQYF.

The chain carries TRBV30 and TRBJ1-2; D is undetermined. The CDR3 has 13 residues. From germline, CDR1 is GTSNPN and CDR2 SVGIG (reference sequence). Trimming removed 0 bases at V and 4 bases at J, with 9 bases between. The CDR3 spells CAWSVRRLYGYTF. CDR3 nucleotide sequence: TGTGCCTGGAGTGTACGGAGACTCTATGGCTACACCTTC.

In this sample, this clone turned up a few times. This chain uses TRBV9 with TRBJ1-1; D gene unclear. From germline, CDR1 is SGDLS and CDR2 YYNGEE. The CDR3 runs to 13 residues. Trimming took 0 bases from V and 8 from J, leaving 11 bases between them. The CDR3 spells CASSVEAKGEAFF. CDR3 coding DNA: TGTGCCAGCAGCGTAGAGGCTAAAGGGGAAGCTTTCTTT.

There are a few counts of this clone. The V gene is TRBV7-9, the J gene TRBJ2-7; the D is unclear. Between the trimmed V and J ends, which lost 4 bases and 7 bases, there was a span of 20 bases. The CDR3 spans 15 residues. The germline CDR1 and CDR2 sequences are SEHNR and FQNEAQ (reference sequence). The CDR3 region has the DNA TGTGCCAGCAGCTCCCAACTCCAGCCGTCGGGTGAGCAGTACTTC. It translates to CASSSQLQPSGEQYF. Supplemented by reference TRBV7-9 and TRBJ2-7, the full variable domain reads DTGVSQNPRHKITKRGQNVTFRCDPISEHNRLYWYRQTLGQGPEFLTYFQNEAQLEKSRLLSDRFSAERPKGSFSTLEIQRTEQGDSAMYLCASSSQLQPSGEQYFGPGTRLTVT.

In this sample, this clone turned up many times. This chain uses TRBV10-3 with TRBJ2-3, with D possibly being TRBD2 (5 bases). This CDR3 region has 15 residues. Trimming removed 4 bases at V and 2 bases at J, with 13 bases between. Germline lookup yields CDR1 ENHRY and CDR2 SYGVKD. CDR3 loop: CAISAGRGYTDTQYF. CDR3 nucleotides: TGTGCCATCAGTGCGGGTCGGGGATACACAGATACGCAGTATTTT.

This clone has only one observation. This chain joins TRBV29-1 and TRBJ2-1; 7 nucleotides agree with TRBD2. Trimming cost V 4 bases and J 2 bases; bases outside gene matches: 5. There are 14 residues in the CDR3. Germline V gene sequence: CDR1 SQVTM, CDR2 ANQGSEA. The CDR3 spells CSVVGDYPYNEQFF. Written as DNA, the CDR3 is TGCAGCGTTGTAGGGGACTACCCCTACAATGAGCAGTTCTTC.

This clone was seen more than once but under ten times. V gene TRBV29-1 combines with J gene TRBJ1-2; 8 bases align to TRBD1. CDR3 length: 12 residues. Germline V gene data show CDR1 as SQVTM and CDR2 as ANQGSEA. Unmatched junction bases numbered 7, after V lost 7 bases and J lost 6 bases. CDR3 in DNA: TGCAGCGACACGGGACAGGCCGATGGCTACACCTTC. Its translation is CSDTGQADGYTF. The variable domain in full, with the rest retrieved from reference TRBV29-1 and TRBJ1-2, is SAVISQKPSRDICQRGTSLTIQCQVDSQVTMMFWYRQQPGQSLTLIATANQGSEATYESGFVIDKFPISRPNLTFSTLTVSNMSPEDSSIYLCSDTGQADGYTFGSGTRLTVV.

This chain links TRBV7-2 with TRBJ2-3; D not certain. The CDR3 has 14 residues. The germline V and J ends were trimmed by 3 bases and 0 bases, with 7 bases remaining between them. Germline loops: CDR1 SGHTA, CDR2 FQGNSA. The CDR3 is CASSFDPSTDTQYF. The CDR3 nucleotides are TGTGCCAGCAGCTTTGATCCTAGCACAGATACGCAGTATTTT.

The table lists this clone with a few counts. This chain connects TRBV10-3 to TRBJ2-3, with 10 positions matching TRBD2. Germline loops: CDR1 ENHRY, CDR2 SYGVKD. The CDR3 is made up of 15 amino acids. Unmatched junction bases numbered 3, after V lost 4 bases and J lost 2 bases. For the CDR3, the DNA is TGTGCCATCAGTGTCACTAGCGGGGCCACAGATACGCAGTATTTT. Protein: CAISVTSGATDTQYF.

This sequence joins TRBV9 and TRBJ2-5; a weak D match, TRBD1 (5 bases). This CDR3 contains 15 residues. CDR1 is SGDLS and CDR2 is YYNGEE in the germline V gene. The germline V and J ends were trimmed by 1 base and 2 bases, with 12 bases remaining between them. CDR3 in amino acids: CASSVQGFWQETQYF. CDR3 DNA sequence: TGTGCCAGCAGCGTACAGGGATTTTGGCAAGAGACCCAGTACTTC.

The chain couples TRBV29-1 to TRBJ1-2, with 7 bases identical to TRBD1. Germline V gene sequence: CDR1 SQVTM, CDR2 ANQGSEA. V dropped 6 bases and J dropped 8; count of bases not matched to a gene: 12. The CDR3 loop spans 13 amino acids. Written as DNA, the CDR3 is TGCAGCGTAAACCGCGACAGGGTTGCAGGCTACACCTTC. Amino acid sequence: CSVNRDRVAGYTF.